This T cell receptor beta chain derives from a study of T cell responses to AZD1222 COVID-19 vaccine. Samples with a second dose at about 4 or about 12 weeks were pooled together. Repertoires were generated with immunoSEQ multiplex PCR, while TCRdb's copy carries only in-frame clones and drops some. The sample consists of under 150,000 clones, around nine tenths of them appearing once. The V gene lost 4 bases and the J gene lost 4 bases, with 10 bases spanning the gap. The CDR3 sequence is 13 residues long. Germline assignment: CDR1 LNHDA and CDR2 SQIVND (reference sequence). Regarding the study as a whole: Regions left unmutated in variants are reportedly the target of nearly half of spike-specific TCRs.

A word on this clone: The antigen remains undetermined. The sample contains more than one DNA sequence encoding this CDR3.

This receptor was identified in an adult who received the AZD1222 COVID-19 vaccine. The J gene is TRBJ1-1, the V gene TRBV19; D is possibly TRBD1 (5 bases). The sequences come from peripheral blood, collected 28 days after the second AZD1222 dose. CDR3 loop: CASSRRGVTEAFF. The DNA of the CDR3 is TGTGCCAGTAGTAGGCGAGGGGTCACTGAAGCTTTCTTT. The variable domain in full, completed from reference TRBV19 and TRBJ1-1, reads DGGITQSPKYLFRKEGQNVTLSCEQNLNHDAMYWYRQDPGQGLRLIYYSQIVNDFQKGDIAEGYSVSREKKESFPLTVTSAQKNPTAFYLCASSRRGVTEAFFGQGTRLTVV.